These 10 T cell receptor beta chains share one sample of origin, sequenced in a study of CD8 T cells in ankylosing spondylitis. General study results and limits: A TCR beta motif of several highly homologous variants seemed to mark ankylosing spondylitis blood.

For these TCRs, the target antigens are not known. TCRdb redid the calling of the 5' RACE reads with MiXCR, one entry per CDR3 protein. This sample has fewer than 250,000 distinct CDR3 sequences, with around 18% found just once. The sample was blood, either unsorted or a sorted T cell fraction (not recorded which). The receptors were gathered from a male donor with ankylosing spondylitis.

The table lists this clonotype with a few counts. The chain couples TRBV4-1 to TRBJ2-1; D is uncertain. This CDR3 region has 11 residues. Germline CDR1 and CDR2: MGHRA and YSYEKL. The germline V and J ends were trimmed by 4 bases and 9 bases, with 7 bases remaining between them. CDR3 sequence (DNA): TGCGCCAGCAGCCTGAACCTTGAGCAGTTCTTC. The encoded protein is CASSLNLEQFF.

This clonotype has a count of ten or more. The chain uses TRBV29-1 and TRBJ1-2; TRBD1 agrees at 7 bases. This CDR3 contains 13 residues. CDR1 is SQVTM and CDR2 is ANQGSEA in the germline V gene. The V gene end was trimmed by 8 bases and the J gene end by 8 bases; junction bases not matched to a gene: 14. The CDR3 region has the DNA TGCAGCCCGGGACAGCCTTACTCAGGAGGCTACACCTTC. This sequence encodes CSPGQPYSGGYTF.

This chain uses TRBV6-2 or TRBV6-3 with TRBJ2-6; 9 bases fit TRBD1. V shed 2 bases and J 0 bases; nucleotides not matched to a gene: 8. The V gene's germline CDR1 is MNHEY and CDR2 SVGEGT. The CDR3 covers 19 residues. CDR3 in DNA: TGTGCCAGCAGTTACGACTCGGGGACAGGGACCTCTGGGGCCAACGTCCTGACTTTC. This gives the protein CASSYDSGTGTSGANVLTF.

This clonotype was recorded a few times. The chain recombines TRBV7-9 with TRBJ2-7; 7 nucleotides match TRBD2. Unmatched junction bases numbered 12, after V lost 5 bases and J lost 5 bases. Germline loops: CDR1 SEHNR, CDR2 FQNEAQ (reference sequence). CDR3 length: 15 residues. This chain's CDR3 is CASSPHVVGGDEQYF. The CDR3 coding sequence is TGTGCCAGCAGCCCCCACGTTGTTGGGGGGGACGAGCAGTACTTC.

V is TRBV3-1 and J is TRBJ1-1; D possibly corresponds to TRBD1 (6 bases). Trimming took 3 bases from V and 1 from J, leaving 9 bases between them. From germline, CDR1 is LGHDT and CDR2 YNNKEL (reference sequence). The length of the CDR3 is 14 residues. CDR3: CASSQTGKNTEAFF. CDR3 DNA sequence: TGTGCCAGCAGCCAGACAGGAAAGAACACTGAAGCTTTCTTT.

V and J are TRBV27 and TRBJ2-7; perhaps TRBD1 as D (5 bases). V was clipped by 6 bases and J by 2 bases, with 17 bases between them. The CDR3 runs to 15 residues. Looked up from germline, CDR1 is MNHEY and CDR2 is SMNVEV (reference sequence). The DNA for the CDR3 is TGTGCCAGCAGACCCGATAGGGGCTTCCCCTACGAGCAGTACTTC. Translating it yields CASRPDRGFPYEQYF.

This clonotype was observed at least ten times. The chain is built from TRBV5-1 and TRBJ2-7; a weak D match, TRBD2 (6 bases). The germline V gene encodes CDR1 SGHRS and CDR2 YFSETQ. CDR3 length: 13 amino acids. V was shortened by 4 bases and J by 0 bases, with 8 bases between the two germline ends. The CDR3 reads CASSPDYSYEQYF. The CDR3 DNA is TGCGCCAGCAGCCCGGACTACTCCTACGAGCAGTACTTC.

This chain uses TRBV7-8 with TRBJ2-1; 8 nucleotides agree with TRBD2. V was clipped by 2 bases and J by 4 bases; unmatched bases: 7. The CDR3 extends over 16 amino acids. CDR1 is SGHVS and CDR2 is FQNEAQ in the germline V gene. As DNA, the CDR3 is TGTGCCAGCAGCTTACGTCCCGGGAGGGAATACAATGAGCAGTTCTTC. Protein sequence: CASSLRPGREYNEQFF.

The chain couples TRBV4-1 to TRBJ2-7, with a weak D call TRBD2 (6 bases). Germline CDR1 and CDR2: MGHRA and YSYEKL. The CDR3 length is 15 residues. Trimming removed 4 bases from V and 6 bases from J, with 19 bases in between. This CDR3 reads CASSPPGGVGTEQYF. The CDR3 DNA follows: TGCGCCAGCAGCCCCCCCGGCGGGGTAGGCACCGAGCAGTACTTC.

The J gene is TRBJ2-1, the V gene TRBV4-2; possible D gene TRBD2, 5 bases. Germline V lookup: CDR1 LGHNA, CDR2 YNFKEQ. The CDR3 covers 14 residues. Trimming took 1 base from V and 6 from J, leaving 10 bases between them. The CDR3, as DNA: TGTGCCAGCAGCCAAGGAGGTAGCGTCAATGAGCAGTTCTTC. It encodes CASSQGGSVNEQFF.